One T cell receptor (beta chain) is described in this entry. Its specificity is unknown. The entry originates in a study of identical twins. The length of the CDR3 is 18 residues. The trim removed 4 bases at V and 0 bases at J, leaving 10 bases unmatched. Germline values: CDR1 KGHDR, CDR2 SFDVKD. General study findings and limits: Weaker excess twin sharing was seen among beta out-of-frame sequences.

TCRdb re-derived calls from the 5' RACE reads in MiXCR, one entry per CDR3 protein. The sample lists some 190,000 distinct CDR3 sequences, about a sixth seen once, with 40% in the top ten. The same specimen was also included in a second study, on T cells expressing NK-cell markers. In that study: In more than 5 donors, dominant CD3+CD56+NKG2C+ clonotypes ranked among the top 10 CD8+ clonotypes. Among several donors, these clonotypes also ranked first in the CD3+CD56-NKG2C+ fraction.

The sequencing input was CD8+ T cells sorted from blood. The sequence came from a woman younger than 30 in good health. This chain connects TRBV24-1 to TRBJ2-1; 8 nucleotides match TRBD2. The CDR3 bases are TGTGCCACCAGTGACCGAAACGGGGGGGAGCTCTCCTACAATGAGCAGTTCTTC. This encodes CATSDRNGGELSYNEQFF.